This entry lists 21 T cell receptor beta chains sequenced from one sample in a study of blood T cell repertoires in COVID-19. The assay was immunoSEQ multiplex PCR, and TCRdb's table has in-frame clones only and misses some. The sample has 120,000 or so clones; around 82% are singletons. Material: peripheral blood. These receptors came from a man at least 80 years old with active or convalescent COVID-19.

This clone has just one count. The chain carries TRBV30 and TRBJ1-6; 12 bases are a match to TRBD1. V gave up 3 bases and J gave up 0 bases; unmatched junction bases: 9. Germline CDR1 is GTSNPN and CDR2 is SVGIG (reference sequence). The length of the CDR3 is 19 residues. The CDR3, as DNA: TGTGCCTGGAGCCGGGACAGGGGGCTCGTCGCCTCCTATAATTCACCCCTCCACTTT. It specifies CAWSRDRGLVASYNSPLHF.

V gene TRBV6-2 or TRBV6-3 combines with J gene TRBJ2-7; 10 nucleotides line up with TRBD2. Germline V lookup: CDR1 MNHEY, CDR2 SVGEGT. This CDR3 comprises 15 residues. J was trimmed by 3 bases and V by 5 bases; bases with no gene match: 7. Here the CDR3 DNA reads TGTGCCAGCAGTCGAAGCGGGGGGGCGAGCTACGAGCAGTACTTC. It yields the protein CASSRSGGASYEQYF.

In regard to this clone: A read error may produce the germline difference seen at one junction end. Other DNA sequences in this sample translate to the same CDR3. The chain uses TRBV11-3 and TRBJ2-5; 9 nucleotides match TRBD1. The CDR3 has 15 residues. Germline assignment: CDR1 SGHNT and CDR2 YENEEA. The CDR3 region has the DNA TGCGCCAGCAGCTTACAGGGGGCTTTAGGCGAGACCCAGTACTTC. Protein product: CASSLQGALGETQYF.

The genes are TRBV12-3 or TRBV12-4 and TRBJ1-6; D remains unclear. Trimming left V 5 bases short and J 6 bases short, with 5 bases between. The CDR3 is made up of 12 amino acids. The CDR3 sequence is CASSASNSPLHF. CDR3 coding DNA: TGTGCCAGCAGTGCCAGTAATTCACCCCTCCACTTT.

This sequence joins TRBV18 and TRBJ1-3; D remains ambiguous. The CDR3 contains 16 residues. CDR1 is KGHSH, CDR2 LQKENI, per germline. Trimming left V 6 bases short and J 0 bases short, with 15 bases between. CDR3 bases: TGTGCCAGCTCGCCAGGCGGCCCGGGCTCTGGAAACACCATATATTTT. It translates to CASSPGGPGSGNTIYF.

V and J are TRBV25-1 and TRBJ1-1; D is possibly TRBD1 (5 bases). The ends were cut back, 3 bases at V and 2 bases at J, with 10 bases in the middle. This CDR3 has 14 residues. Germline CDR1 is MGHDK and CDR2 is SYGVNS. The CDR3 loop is CASSDRAGNTEAFF. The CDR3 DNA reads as TGTGCCAGCAGTGACAGGGCTGGAAACACTGAAGCTTTCTTT.

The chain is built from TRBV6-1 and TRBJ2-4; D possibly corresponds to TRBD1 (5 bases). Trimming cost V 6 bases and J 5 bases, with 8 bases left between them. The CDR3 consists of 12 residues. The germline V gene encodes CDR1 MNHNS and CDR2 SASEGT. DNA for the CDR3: TGTGCCAGCAGCACAGGAGAAAACATTCAGTACTTC. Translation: CASSTGENIQYF.

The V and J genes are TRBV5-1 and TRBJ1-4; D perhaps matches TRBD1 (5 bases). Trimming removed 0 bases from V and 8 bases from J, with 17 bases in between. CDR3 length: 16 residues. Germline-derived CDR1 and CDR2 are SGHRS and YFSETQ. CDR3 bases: TGCGCCAGCAGCTTGGGATACGGAGGGGTAATAGAAAAACTGTTTTTT. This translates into CASSLGYGGVIEKLFF. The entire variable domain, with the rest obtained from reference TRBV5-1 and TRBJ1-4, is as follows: KAGVTQTPRYLIKTRGQQVTLSCSPISGHRSVSWYQQTPGQGLQFLFEYFSETQRNKGNFPGRFSGRQFSNSRSEMNVSTLELGDSALYLCASSLGYGGVIEKLFFGSGTQLSVL.

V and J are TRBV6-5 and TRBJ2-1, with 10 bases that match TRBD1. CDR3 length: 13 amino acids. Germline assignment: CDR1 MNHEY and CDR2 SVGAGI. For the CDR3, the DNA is TGTGCTGGGGACAGGGGACCCTACAATGAGCAGTTCTTC. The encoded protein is CAGDRGPYNEQFF.

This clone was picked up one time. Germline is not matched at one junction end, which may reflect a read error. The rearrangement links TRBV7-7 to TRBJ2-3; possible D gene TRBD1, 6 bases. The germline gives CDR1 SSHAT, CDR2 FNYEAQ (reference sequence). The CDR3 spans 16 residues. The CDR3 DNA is TGTGCTAGCAGCCCTGGGACATCTAAGGGGACAGATACGCAGTATTTT. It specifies CASSPGTSKGTDTQYF.

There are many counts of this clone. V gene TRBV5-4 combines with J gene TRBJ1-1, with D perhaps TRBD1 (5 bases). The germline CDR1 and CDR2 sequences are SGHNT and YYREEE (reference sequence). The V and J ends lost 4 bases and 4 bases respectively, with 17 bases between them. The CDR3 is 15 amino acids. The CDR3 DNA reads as TGTGCCAGCAGCCCCCCCCCGACAGTAGCCACTGAAGCTTTCTTT. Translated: CASSPPPTVATEAFF.

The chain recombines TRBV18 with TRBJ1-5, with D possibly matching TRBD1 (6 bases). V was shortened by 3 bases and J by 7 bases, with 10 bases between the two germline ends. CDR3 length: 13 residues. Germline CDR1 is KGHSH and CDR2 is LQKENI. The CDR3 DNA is TGTGCCAGCTCACCCCTCACAGGGCAGCCCCAGCATTTT. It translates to CASSPLTGQPQHF.

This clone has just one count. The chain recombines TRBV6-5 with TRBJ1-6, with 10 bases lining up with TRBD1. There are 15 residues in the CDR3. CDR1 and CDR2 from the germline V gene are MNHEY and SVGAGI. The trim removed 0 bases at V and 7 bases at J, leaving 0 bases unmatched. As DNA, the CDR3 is TGTGCCAGCAGTTACTCGACAGGGGGCAATTCACCCCTCCACTTT. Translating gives CASSYSTGGNSPLHF.

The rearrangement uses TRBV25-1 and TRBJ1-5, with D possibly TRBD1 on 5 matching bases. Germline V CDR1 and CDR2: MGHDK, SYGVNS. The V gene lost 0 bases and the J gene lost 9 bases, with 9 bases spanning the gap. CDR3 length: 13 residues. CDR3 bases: TGTGCCAGCAGTGAATATGGGGCAAGGCCCCAGCATTTT. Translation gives CASSEYGARPQHF.

In DNA form, the CDR3 reads TGTGCCAGCAGACCGGGGGGGGCTATTAATGAAAAACTGTTTTTT. Translated: CASRPGGAINEKLFF. The chain couples TRBV7-6 to TRBJ1-4; possible D gene TRBD1, 6 bases. Per germline, CDR1 SGHVS and CDR2 FNYEAQ. The CDR3 contains 15 residues. Trimming took off 6 bases at V and 4 bases at J, with 15 bases between the two ends.

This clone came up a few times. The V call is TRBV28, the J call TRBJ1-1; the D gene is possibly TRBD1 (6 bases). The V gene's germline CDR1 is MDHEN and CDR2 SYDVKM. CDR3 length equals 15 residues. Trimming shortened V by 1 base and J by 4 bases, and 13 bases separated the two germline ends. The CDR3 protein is CASSLLQGRATEAFF. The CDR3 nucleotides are TGTGCCAGCAGTTTATTGCAGGGGCGGGCCACTGAAGCTTTCTTT.

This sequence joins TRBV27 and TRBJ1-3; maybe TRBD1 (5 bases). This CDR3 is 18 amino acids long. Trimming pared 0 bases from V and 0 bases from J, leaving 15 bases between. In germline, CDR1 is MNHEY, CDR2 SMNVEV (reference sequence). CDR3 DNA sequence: TGTGCCAGCAGTTTATCGGGGCCGACGGGCGGCTCTGGAAACACCATATATTTT. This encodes CASSLSGPTGGSGNTIYF.

In DNA form, the CDR3 reads TGCAGCGTACAGCTAACGAGAGATACGCAGTATTTT. Translated: CSVQLTRDTQYF. The chain combines TRBV29-1 with TRBJ2-3; no definite D call. Germline V gene sequence: CDR1 SQVTM, CDR2 ANQGSEA. This CDR3 is built from 12 residues. Deletions cut 6 bases from V and 5 bases from J, with 12 bases between.

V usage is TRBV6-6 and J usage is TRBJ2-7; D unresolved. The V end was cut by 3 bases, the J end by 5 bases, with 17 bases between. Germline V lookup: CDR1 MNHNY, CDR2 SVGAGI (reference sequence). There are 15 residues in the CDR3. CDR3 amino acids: CASSYPTLIPHEQYF. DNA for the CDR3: TGTGCCAGCAGTTATCCGACACTTATCCCCCACGAGCAGTACTTC.

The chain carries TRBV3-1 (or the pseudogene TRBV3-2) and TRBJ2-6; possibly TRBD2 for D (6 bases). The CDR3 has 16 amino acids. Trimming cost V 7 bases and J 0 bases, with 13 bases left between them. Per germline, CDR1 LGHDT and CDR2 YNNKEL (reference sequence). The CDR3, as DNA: TGTGCCAGCACCCAGGCGGGGACCTCTGGGGCCAACGTCCTGACTTTC. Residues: CASTQAGTSGANVLTF.

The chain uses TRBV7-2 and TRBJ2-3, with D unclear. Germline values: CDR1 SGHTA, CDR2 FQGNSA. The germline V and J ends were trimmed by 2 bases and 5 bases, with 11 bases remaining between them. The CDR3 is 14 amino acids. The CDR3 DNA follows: TGTGCCAGCAGCTTACGCCCGACTCTAGATACGCAGTATTTT. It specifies CASSLRPTLDTQYF.